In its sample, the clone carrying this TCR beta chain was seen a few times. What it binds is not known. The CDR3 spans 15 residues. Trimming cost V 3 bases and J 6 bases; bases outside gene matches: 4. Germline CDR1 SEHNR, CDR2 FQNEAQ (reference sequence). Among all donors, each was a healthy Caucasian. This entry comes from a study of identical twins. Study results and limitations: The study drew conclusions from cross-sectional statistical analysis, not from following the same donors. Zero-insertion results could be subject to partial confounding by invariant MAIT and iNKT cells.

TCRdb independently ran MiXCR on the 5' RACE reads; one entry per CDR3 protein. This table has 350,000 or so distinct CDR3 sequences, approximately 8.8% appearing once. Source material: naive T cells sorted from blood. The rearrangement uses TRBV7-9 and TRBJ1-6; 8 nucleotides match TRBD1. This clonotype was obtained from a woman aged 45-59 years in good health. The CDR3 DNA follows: TGTGCCAGCAGCTTCCGGACAGGGCGTAATTCACCCCTCCACTTT. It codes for CASSFRTGRNSPLHF.